The 7 T cell receptor beta chains given below trace back to one sample, sequenced in a study of post-analysis software for immune sequencing data. Study-level points and caveats: When patients were compared with controls, about 5 TRBV segments were more frequent, TRBV5-6, TRBV5-1 and TRBV20-1 among them.

TCR beta cDNA libraries included unique molecular identifiers. TCRdb reanalysed the PCR reads using MiXCR and keeps one entry per CDR3 protein. The data show hundreds of thousands of distinct CDR3 sequences, 25% to 30% seen once. These receptors are not linked to any known antigen. The source material was blood. These receptors originate from a girl aged 10-17 years with multiple sclerosis.

The chain employs TRBV28 and TRBJ2-1; 10 nucleotides match TRBD1. The end of the DNA aligns better with TRBJ2-7, so the J call may be wrong. In germline, CDR1 is MDHEN, CDR2 SYDVKM. The CDR3 runs 15 residues. CDR3 nucleotides: TGTGCCAGCAGTCTCCCGGGACAGGGGTACAATGAGCAGTACTTC. Translation: CASSLPGQGYNEQYF.

The chain couples TRBV20-1 to TRBJ2-5, with D perhaps assigned TRBD1 or TRBD2 (6 bases each). The CDR3 spans 12 residues. V lost 1 base and J lost 9, with 12 bases in between. Germline loops: CDR1 DFQATT, CDR2 SNEGSKA (reference sequence). CDR3 nucleotides: TGCAGTGCTAGAGGGGGGCCGGGGGCCCAGTACTTC. Amino acids: CSARGGPGAQYF.

The chain combines TRBV28 with TRBJ2-4; tentative D call: TRBD1 (5 bases). This CDR3 is built from 16 residues. The germline V and J ends were trimmed by 4 bases and 4 bases, with 17 bases remaining between them. Germline V gene sequence: CDR1 MDHEN, CDR2 SYDVKM. The CDR3 DNA is TGTGCCAGCAGTTATGCTCCAGGGAACGTGAAAAACATTCAGTACTTC. Its protein product is CASSYAPGNVKNIQYF. The full variable domain, its missing parts supplied by reference TRBV28 and TRBJ2-4, is DVKVTQSSRYLVKRTGEKVFLECVQDMDHENMFWYRQDPGLGLRLIYFSYDVKMKEKGDIPEGYSVSREKKERFSLILESASTNQTSMYLCASSYAPGNVKNIQYFGAGTRLSVL.

The genes are TRBV7-6 and TRBJ2-5; 11 nucleotides align to TRBD1. J lost 5 bases, V lost 4 bases, and 6 bases had no gene match. The germline gives CDR1 SGHVS, CDR2 FNYEAQ. This CDR3 region has 15 residues. The CDR3 loop is CASSSRTGGSETQYF. In nucleotides, the CDR3 is TGTGCCAGCAGCTCGAGGACAGGGGGCTCGGAGACCCAGTACTTC.

The sample holds many counts of this clonotype. The chain couples TRBV4-3 to TRBJ2-7; D ambiguous. Trimming removed 0 bases from V and 3 bases from J, with 9 bases in between. Germline V CDR1 and CDR2: LGHNA, YSLEER. CDR3 length: 14 amino acids. The CDR3 DNA reads TGCGCCAGCAGCCAAGACTGGCTCCACTACGAGCAGTACTTC. Its translation: CASSQDWLHYEQYF.

This clonotype was seen a few times. J is TRBJ2-3 and V is TRBV4-1; TRBD1 agrees at 7 bases. This CDR3 has 14 amino acids. J gave up 4 bases and V 2 bases, and 3 bases lay outside the gene matches. Germline CDR1 reads MGHRA; CDR2 reads YSYEKL. The CDR3 is CASSQSDRADTQYF. CDR3 DNA sequence: TGCGCCAGCAGCCAATCCGACAGGGCAGATACGCAGTATTTT.

This chain links TRBV4-2 with TRBJ2-3; TRBD1 or TRBD2 may be the D gene (5 bases each). Trimming removed 1 base from V and 0 bases from J, with 8 bases in between. Germline V gene data show CDR1 as LGHNA and CDR2 as YNFKEQ. This CDR3 spans 15 amino acids. Written as DNA, the CDR3 is TGTGCCAGCAGCCAAGTCGAGGGGAGCACAGATACGCAGTATTTT. Translation: CASSQVEGSTDTQYF.